The 27 T cell receptor beta chains in this list originate from one sample, sequenced in a study of shared clonotypes between healthy human individuals. Sequencing was performed with immunoSEQ multiplex PCR; in TCRdb, only in-frame clones are kept and a portion is missing. The sample lists hundreds of thousands of clones; about 96% were seen once. Sample: naive CD4+ T cells sorted from blood. Regarding subset: CD45RA+ positively selected. These receptors were collected from a woman aged 25 to 45 in good health.

CDR3 sequence: CSLRQGYEQYF. The CDR3 coding sequence is TGCAGCCTACGACAGGGGTACGAGCAGTACTTC. The chain uses TRBV29-1 and TRBJ2-7; 8 bases fit TRBD1. CDR1 is SQVTM and CDR2 is ANQGSEA in the germline V gene. This CDR3 is 11 amino acids long. V was pared by 8 bases and J by 4 bases, with 4 bases of the junction left unmatched.

The chain has TRBV29-1 and TRBJ2-1, with 7 nucleotides matching TRBD1. The CDR3 totals 13 residues. Germline V lookup: CDR1 SQVTM, CDR2 ANQGSEA. V gave up 7 bases and J gave up 5 bases; unmatched junction bases: 8. Here the CDR3 DNA reads TGCAGCGGTTACAGGGGTTCGGACAATGAGCAGTTCTTC. Protein product: CSGYRGSDNEQFF.

The chain employs TRBV30 and TRBJ1-5; D gene uncertain. There are 13 residues in the CDR3. V dropped 5 bases and J dropped 5 bases, with 13 bases sitting between them. Germline values: CDR1 GTSNPN, CDR2 SVGIG (reference sequence). The CDR3 region has the DNA TGTGCCTGGGGGCAGGATACCTATCAGCCCCAGCATTTT. It is translated as CAWGQDTYQPQHF.

Regarding this clone: Other DNA sequences within the sample encode an identical CDR3. V usage is TRBV28 and J usage is TRBJ2-7; D not certain. V lost 2 bases to trimming and J lost 3 bases, with 8 bases between them. Looked up from germline, CDR1 is MDHEN and CDR2 is SYDVKM. The CDR3 is made up of 13 amino acids. CDR3 amino acids: CASSLDGNYEQYF. The CDR3 DNA reads TGTGCCAGCAGTTTAGACGGAAACTACGAGCAGTACTTC. The full variable domain, with the rest looked up from reference TRBV28 and TRBJ2-7, is DVKVTQSSRYLVKRTGEKVFLECVQDMDHENMFWYRQDPGLGLRLIYFSYDVKMKEKGDIPEGYSVSREKKERFSLILESASTNQTSMYLCASSLDGNYEQYFGPGTRLTVT.

This clone was seen once. This sequence joins TRBV28 and TRBJ1-1; weak D call: TRBD1 (6 bases). CDR3 size: 15 residues. V shed 0 bases and J shed 1 base, with 9 bases lying between them. Germline CDR1 is MDHEN and CDR2 is SYDVKM. The CDR3 DNA sequence: TGTGCCAGCAGTTTATGGGGGGGCCAGAACACTGAAGCTTTCTTT. Its translation is CASSLWGGQNTEAFF.

The genes are TRBV28 and TRBJ2-7, with D perhaps matching TRBD1 (5 bases). V lost 2 bases to trimming and J lost 3 bases, with 14 bases between them. Germline CDR1 and CDR2: MDHEN and SYDVKM. This CDR3 has 15 amino acids. The CDR3 sequence: CASSLRQGPIYEQYF. The CDR3 DNA sequence: TGTGCCAGCAGTTTAAGGCAGGGTCCTATCTACGAGCAGTACTTC.

This rearrangement joins TRBV7-9 to TRBJ2-5; possible D gene TRBD1, 6 bases. With 2 bases removed from V and 4 bases from J, the gap between germline ends came to 11 bases. The CDR3 is 14 amino acids. CDR1 SEHNR and CDR2 FQNEAQ come from the germline V gene (reference sequence). CDR3 sequence (DNA): TGTGCCAGCAGCTTACAGGGGCAGCGAGAGACCCAGTACTTC. As protein: CASSLQGQRETQYF. The whole variable domain, filled in from reference TRBV7-9 and TRBJ2-5, reads DTGVSQNPRHKITKRGQNVTFRCDPISEHNRLYWYRQTLGQGPEFLTYFQNEAQLEKSRLLSDRFSAERPKGSFSTLEIQRTEQGDSAMYLCASSLQGQRETQYFGPGTRLLVL.

The chain is built from TRBV23-1 and TRBJ2-7; D could derive from TRBD1 or TRBD2 (5 bases each). TRBV23-1 is given ORF status, its function remaining uncertain. V gave up 6 bases and J gave up 3 bases, with 15 bases separating them. CDR3 length equals 14 residues. The DNA of the CDR3 is TGCGCCAGCAGGCCCTCGGGACGGTACTACGAGCAGTACTTC. Its protein product is CASRPSGRYYEQYF.

The chain is built from TRBV6-5 and TRBJ1-2; the match to TRBD1 covers 7 bases. The V gene end was trimmed by 6 bases and the J gene end by 0 bases; junction bases not matched to a gene: 4. The CDR3 spans 14 residues. CDR1 and CDR2 (germline): MNHEY, SVGAGI. CDR3 nucleotide sequence: TGTGCCAGCAGGCGGGACAGCTCTAACTATGGCTACACCTTC. Translated: CASRRDSSNYGYTF.

This chain joins TRBV5-4 and TRBJ2-3; no clear D. Trimming left V 4 bases short and J 4 bases short, with 10 bases between. The CDR3 spans 13 residues. The V gene's germline CDR1 is SGHNT and CDR2 YYREEE (reference sequence). This chain's CDR3 is CASSHQRPDTQYF. The CDR3, as DNA: TGTGCCAGCAGCCACCAACGCCCAGATACGCAGTATTTT.

The chain recombines TRBV18 with TRBJ2-2; D is perhaps TRBD2 (6 bases). Germline V gene sequence: CDR1 KGHSH, CDR2 LQKENI. The CDR3 runs to 18 residues. Deletions cut 1 base from V and 6 bases from J, with 21 bases between. CDR3 in DNA: TGTGCCAGCTCACCACGAGGTCTCACGGGAGTGGTTGCCGGGGAGCTGTTTTTT. This gives the protein CASSPRGLTGVVAGELFF.

The gene calls are TRBV6-5 and TRBJ1-5, with D possibly TRBD1 on 6 matching bases. Germline values: CDR1 MNHEY, CDR2 SVGAGI. The CDR3 covers 13 residues. V was clipped by 6 bases and J by 3 bases, with 9 bases between them. CDR3 sequence reads: CASSGQFNQPQHF. In DNA, the CDR3 is TGTGCCAGCAGCGGACAGTTCAATCAGCCCCAGCATTTT.

The DNA for the CDR3 is TGTGCCAGCAGTGAACCCTTCAATTACTACGAGCAGTACTTC. It translates to CASSEPFNYYEQYF. The chain has TRBV6-1 and TRBJ2-7; no definite D call. The CDR3 spans 14 residues. Looked up from germline, CDR1 is MNHNS and CDR2 is SASEGT. V was clipped by 2 bases and J by 3 bases, with 11 bases between them.

The chain joins TRBV5-8 to TRBJ2-2; a possible D gene is TRBD1 (7 bases). This CDR3 has 16 amino acids. V lost 0 bases and J lost 2, with 11 bases in between. Germline V gene lookup returns CDR1 SGHTS and CDR2 YDEGEE. The CDR3 region is CASSLVQGGNTGELFF. DNA for the CDR3: TGTGCCAGCAGCTTGGTCCAGGGGGGTAACACCGGGGAGCTGTTTTTT.

This clone was detected only once. V is TRBV4-1 and J is TRBJ2-5, with D perhaps TRBD1 (6 bases). The DNA matches TRBJ2-7 better at its end, which makes the J call doubtful. The CDR3 has 15 residues. CDR1 is MGHRA and CDR2 is YSYEKL in the germline V gene. The CDR3 coding sequence is TGCGCCAGCAGCCAAGATCAAACGGACAGCTACGAGCAGTACTTC. This encodes CASSQDQTDSYEQYF.

V usage is TRBV19 and J usage is TRBJ2-1; D is possibly TRBD1 or TRBD2 (5 bases each). V was clipped by 7 bases and J by 3 bases, with 22 bases between them. The CDR3 covers 17 residues. CDR1 is LNHDA, CDR2 SQIVND, per germline (reference sequence). The CDR3 DNA follows: TGTGCCAGTACCCCCTTTATTGGGGGAAGGGTCTACAATGAGCAGTTCTTC. It encodes CASTPFIGGRVYNEQFF.

The table lists this clone with a count of one. The chain joins TRBV6-6 to TRBJ2-2; D is undetermined. V lost 6 bases and J 7 bases, leaving 12 bases between the germline ends. The CDR3 covers 13 residues. The V gene's germline CDR1 is MNHNY and CDR2 SVGAGI (reference sequence). The CDR3 region is CASSWLDVGELFF. The CDR3 coding sequence is TGTGCCAGCAGCTGGCTAGATGTCGGGGAGCTGTTTTTT.

The chain recombines TRBV19 with TRBJ2-7; D assignment may be TRBD1 or TRBD2 (5 bases each). The ends were cut back, 5 bases at V and 2 bases at J, with 13 bases in the middle. Germline CDR1 is LNHDA and CDR2 is SQIVND (reference sequence). The CDR3 contains 14 residues. CDR3 in DNA: TGTGCCAGTAGTGTGAAAAGGGGACCCTACGAGCAGTACTTC. The encoded protein is CASSVKRGPYEQYF.

The rearrangement joins TRBV6-5 to TRBJ2-7, with D possibly being TRBD1 (6 bases). The germline gives CDR1 MNHEY, CDR2 SVGAGI. The CDR3 has 11 amino acids. Trimming left V 6 bases short and J 7 bases short, with 10 bases between. In DNA, the CDR3 is TGTGCCAGCAGCTACAGGGAGGAGCAGTACTTC. Translated: CASSYREEQYF.

The CDR3 DNA is TGCGCCAGCAGCCCGAGGGGGAGCCCCTACGAGCAGTACTTC. Protein sequence: CASSPRGSPYEQYF. The rearrangement joins TRBV5-1 to TRBJ2-7, with a possible D match to TRBD1 (6 bases). The CDR3 has 14 amino acids. Germline V gives CDR1 SGHRS, CDR2 YFSETQ. Trimming left V 4 bases short and J 2 bases short, with 13 bases between.

The chain links TRBV27 to TRBJ2-1; TRBD2 matches at 9 bases. Germline loops: CDR1 MNHEY, CDR2 SMNVEV (reference sequence). Unmatched junction bases numbered 2, after V lost 7 bases and J lost 1 base. This CDR3 has 14 residues. The CDR3, as DNA: TGTGCCAGCAATAGCGGGAGATCCTACAATGAGCAGTTCTTC. Encoded protein: CASNSGRSYNEQFF.

This chain uses TRBV4-1 with TRBJ2-1, with 7 bases matching TRBD2. With V trimmed by 4 bases and J by 0 bases, 6 bases remained unmatched. CDR1 and CDR2 from the germline V gene are MGHRA and YSYEKL. The CDR3 totals 16 residues. Here the CDR3 reads CASSPSSGSSYNEQFF. CDR3 nucleotides: TGCGCCAGCAGCCCCTCTAGCGGTAGCTCCTACAATGAGCAGTTCTTC.

This clone was observed a handful of times. The chain links TRBV15 to TRBJ2-5; weak D call: TRBD2 (7 bases). The CDR3 length is 17 residues. Germline-derived CDR1 and CDR2 are LNHNV and YYDKDF (reference sequence). The V and J ends lost 5 bases and 1 base respectively, with 20 bases between them. The CDR3 nucleotides are TGTGCCACCAGCGTTCCTAGAGGAGGGGGGGGCCAAGAGACCCAGTACTTC. Translation gives CATSVPRGGGGQETQYF.

The rearrangement joins TRBV7-2 to TRBJ2-7; D not resolved. CDR1 and CDR2 (germline): SGHTA, FQGNSA. The CDR3 has 13 amino acids. V dropped 4 bases and J dropped 1 base, with 8 bases sitting between them. The CDR3 DNA reads TGTGCCAGCAGCTCGGCCCGGTCCTACGAGCAGTACTTC. Translated, it gives CASSSARSYEQYF.

The rearrangement links TRBV7-3 to TRBJ2-7; possibly TRBD1 for D (5 bases). CDR3 length: 14 residues. CDR1 is SGHTA and CDR2 is FQGTGA in the germline V gene. Trimming left V 5 bases short and J 3 bases short, with 14 bases between. CDR3 in amino acids: CASSKGAGYYEQYF. The CDR3 DNA sequence: TGTGCCAGCAGCAAAGGGGCAGGGTACTACGAGCAGTACTTC.

The chain combines TRBV19 with TRBJ2-7, with 8 bases matching TRBD2. The CDR3 has 14 amino acids. Germline V gene lookup returns CDR1 LNHDA and CDR2 SQIVND (reference sequence). After removal of 2 bases from V and 4 bases from J, the junction contained 4 bases not matched to a gene. CDR3 in DNA: TGTGCCAGTAGTATACAAGCGGGAGAGTACGAGCAGTACTTC. The encoded protein is CASSIQAGEYEQYF.

The chain carries TRBV5-1 and TRBJ2-7, with 16 bases identical to TRBD2. V lost 4 bases to trimming and J lost 7 bases; unmatched junction nucleotides: 8. The CDR3 has 16 amino acids. CDR1 is SGHRS and CDR2 is YFSETQ in the germline V gene. CDR3 sequence: CASSPGLAGGTGEQYF. The CDR3 region has the DNA TGCGCCAGCAGCCCGGGACTAGCGGGAGGGACGGGGGAGCAGTACTTC.